Listed here is a single T cell receptor (beta chain). The record originates from a study of cytomegalovirus exposure and HLA in healthy donors. The length of the CDR3 is 16 residues. The V end was cut by 2 bases, the J end by 1 base, with 11 bases between. Germline V gene sequence: CDR1 ENHRY, CDR2 SYGVKD. The PCR made use of 60 Vbeta and 13 Jbeta primers. Profiling relied on immunoSEQ multiplex PCR, and the TCRdb table lists in-frame clones only, not all of them. The data contain 140,000 to 150,000 clones, about 79% of them singletons. The clonotype was recovered from a woman between 25 and 40 years old in good health and CMV-seronegative. This chain joins TRBV10-3 and TRBJ2-2; D unresolved. The sequencing sample was made of PBMCs. Written as DNA, the CDR3 is TGTGCCATCAGTGAGACGAGACCAGGGAACACCGGGGAGCTGTTTTTT. Protein: CAISETRPGNTGELFF.